The 9 T cell receptor beta chains listed next were all sequenced from one sample in a study of T cell clonality in common variable immunodeficiency. Study observations and caveats: Fewer deletions and N-nucleotide insertions were reportedly seen in common variable immunodeficiency TCR beta sequences.

Generated by immunoSEQ multiplex PCR, the TCRdb table keeps only in-frame clones and is missing some. The profile covers under 20,000 clones, none occurring a single time. Their recognized antigens are unknown. The sequenced material came from peripheral blood mononuclear cells. Every receptor here comes from a human donor with common variable immunodeficiency.

This clone has just a few counts. CDR3 in amino acids: CATLQRGPGRGLTEAFF. Partial CDR3 DNA: TGTGCCACTCTACAAAGGGGGCCGGGCAGGGGGCTCACTGAA. The V and J genes are TRBV19 and TRBJ1-1, with 8 bases that match TRBD1. The sequence runs out 3 residues before the end of the CDR3; the remainder is reconstructed from the germline J gene. There are 17 residues in the CDR3. V gave up 10 bases and J gave up 4 bases; unmatched junction bases: 20. CDR1 LNHDA and CDR2 SQIVND come from the germline V gene (reference sequence). Drawing the rest from reference TRBV19 and TRBJ1-1, the complete variable domain is DGGITQSPKYLFRKEGQNVTLSCEQNLNHDAMYWYRQDPGQGLRLIYYSQIVNDFQKGDIAEGYSVSREKKESFPLTVTSAQKNPTAFYLCATLQRGPGRGLTEAFFGQGTRLTVV.

This clone was seen at least ten times. The read finishes 3 residues shy of the CDR3 end, and the germline J gene is used to complete it. This sequence joins TRBV5-1 and TRBJ2-5, with D possibly matching TRBD2 (6 bases). Germline CDR1 SGHRS, CDR2 YFSETQ. Trimming took 0 bases from V and 1 from J, leaving 10 bases between them. The length of the CDR3 is 15 residues. This CDR3 is CASSLDGGVQETQYF. Incomplete CDR3 DNA: TGCGCCAGCAGCTTGGATGGCGGGGTCCAAGAGACC.

CDR3 bases read: TGTGCCAGCAGTGCAGGGAGCGGGAGTTTATACGAG. It translates to CASSAGSGSLYE. The CDR3, in full, reads CASSAGSGSLYEQYF. The chain employs TRBV6-1 and TRBJ2-7; TRBD2 aligns across 8 bases. The read terminates 3 residues ahead of where the CDR3 ends, so the germline J gene completes it. CDR1 and CDR2 (germline): MNHNS, SASEGT. V was pared by 4 bases and J by 4 bases, with 9 bases of the junction left unmatched. The length of the CDR3 is 15 residues.

On this clone: With the read ending 3 residues before the CDR3 end, the germline J gene is used to fill in that end. The chain is built from TRBV18 and TRBJ2-1; 13 bases line up with TRBD2. J was trimmed by 5 bases and V by 0 bases; bases with no gene match: 7. Germline V CDR1 and CDR2: KGHSH, LQKENI. The CDR3 totals 18 residues. The CDR3 loop is CASSPPAAGLAGNNEQFF. CDR3 DNA, as far as it was read: TGTGCCAGCTCACCACCCGCGGCGGGACTAGCGGGAAACAATGAG.

Note on this clone: The read ends 3 residues early relative to the CDR3; the germline J gene fills the gap. The chain has TRBV2 and TRBJ2-7, with 8 bases fitting TRBD1. V lost 3 bases, J lost 3 bases, and 10 bases stayed unmatched. This CDR3 is 16 amino acids long. Germline V gene sequence: CDR1 SNHLY, CDR2 FYNNEI. CDR3 in amino acids: CASSDYVRTGHYEQYF. CDR3 bases read: TGTGCCAGCAGTGATTACGTTCGGACAGGGCACTACGAG. Looking up the rest from reference TRBV2 and TRBJ2-7 gives the full variable domain: EPEVTQTPSHQVTQMGQEVILRCVPISNHLYFYWYRQILGQKVEFLVSFYNNEISEKSEIFDDQFSVERPDGSNFTLKIRSTKLEDSAMYFCASSDYVRTGHYEQYFGPGTRLTVT.

This clone has just a few counts. The CDR3 loop is CASSNQGQHQPQHF. Incomplete CDR3 DNA: TGTGCCAGTAGTAACCAGGGACAACATCAGCCC. The V and J genes are TRBV19 and TRBJ1-5, with D possibly TRBD1 on 6 matching bases. The read is 3 residues too short to cover the CDR3 end, so that end is filled in from the germline J gene. Trimming pared 4 bases from V and 5 bases from J, leaving 12 bases between. The CDR3 is 14 residues long. The germline V gene encodes CDR1 LNHDA and CDR2 SQIVND (reference sequence). The complete variable domain, with remaining parts taken from reference TRBV19 and TRBJ1-5, reads DGGITQSPKYLFRKEGQNVTLSCEQNLNHDAMYWYRQDPGQGLRLIYYSQIVNDFQKGDIAEGYSVSREKKESFPLTVTSAQKNPTAFYLCASSNQGQHQPQHFGDGTRLSIL.

The CDR3 loop is CASSGSRAGGWQPQHF. Incomplete CDR3 DNA: TGTGCCAGCAGTGGGTCCCGGGCAGGGGGTTGGCAGCCC. This sequence joins TRBV6-1 and TRBJ1-5; 7 nucleotides align to TRBD1. The CDR3 is cut off 3 residues early in the read; its end comes from the germline J gene. Unmatched junction bases numbered 13, after V lost 4 bases and J lost 7 bases. The CDR3 has 16 amino acids. CDR1 is MNHNS and CDR2 is SASEGT in the germline V gene.

This clone has a handful of counts. The missing CDR3 end, 3 residues past where the read stops, is filled in from the germline J gene. The chain recombines TRBV6-1 with TRBJ2-7; TRBD2 matches 7 bases. Losses at the gene ends were 2 bases for V and 3 bases for J; bases not matched to a gene: 4. The length of the CDR3 is 14 residues. CDR1 is MNHNS and CDR2 is SASEGT in the germline V gene. The CDR3 sequence is CASSEPGLRYEQYF. The sequenced CDR3 bases are TGTGCCAGCAGTGAACCGGGACTACGCTACGAG.

This clone was seen a few times. The read stops 3 residues short of the end of the CDR3; the missing end is completed from the germline J gene. The chain uses TRBV5-1 and TRBJ2-1; TRBD2 might be the D (7 bases). Trimming shortened V by 3 bases and J by 7 bases, and 20 bases separated the two germline ends. This CDR3 has 16 amino acids. The germline gives CDR1 SGHRS, CDR2 YFSETQ. CDR3 sequence: CASSSEGGPIRNEQFF. Partial CDR3 DNA: TGCGCCAGCAGCTCGGAGGGGGGGCCTATTAGAAATGAG.